This T cell receptor (beta chain) was recorded in a study of blood T cell repertoires in COVID-19. Study overall: The samples span acute and convalescent COVID-19 from the United States, Italy and Spain. T cells, B-cell-depleted T cells, or PBMCs supplied cDNA or gDNA.

Methods used by the authors: Amplified reference gene primers provided the basis for estimating nucleated cell counts. Clones were sequenced by immunoSEQ multiplex PCR, and TCRdb holds only the in-frame ones, with some missing. The V and J calls and clone size are taken from that table; D and trimming were inferred from the DNA. The repertoire holds more than 150,000 clones, with 70% to 90% as singletons. The source of this sequence is a man between 18 and 29 years old with acute or convalescent COVID-19. The sample was peripheral blood.

The CDR3 protein is CASSPIPGLADGEGTQYF. For the CDR3, the DNA is TGTGCCAGCAGCCCAATACCGGGACTAGCGGACGGAGAAGGGACCCAGTACTTC. V and J are TRBV7-6 and TRBJ2-5, with 11 bases that match TRBD2. The V segment lost 5 bases and the J segment 7 bases; nucleotides outside the gene matches: 18. The CDR3 has 18 residues. Germline CDR1 SGHVS, CDR2 FNYEAQ.